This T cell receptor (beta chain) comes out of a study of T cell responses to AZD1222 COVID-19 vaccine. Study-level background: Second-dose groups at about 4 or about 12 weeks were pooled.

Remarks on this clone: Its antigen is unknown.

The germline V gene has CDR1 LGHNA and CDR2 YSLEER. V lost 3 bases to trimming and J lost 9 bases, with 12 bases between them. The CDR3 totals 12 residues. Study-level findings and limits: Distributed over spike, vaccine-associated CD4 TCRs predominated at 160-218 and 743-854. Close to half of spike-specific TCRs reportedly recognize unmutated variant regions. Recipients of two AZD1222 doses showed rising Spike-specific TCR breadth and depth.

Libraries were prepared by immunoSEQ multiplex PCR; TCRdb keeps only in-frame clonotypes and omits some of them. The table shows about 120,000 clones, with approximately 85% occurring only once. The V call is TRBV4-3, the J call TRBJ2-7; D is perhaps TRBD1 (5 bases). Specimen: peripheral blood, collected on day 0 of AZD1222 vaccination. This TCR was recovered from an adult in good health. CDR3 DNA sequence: TGCGCCAGCAGCCAGCAGGGTTCTGCGCAGTACTTC. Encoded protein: CASSQQGSAQYF.